The sequence of this T cell receptor beta chain was determined in a study of cytomegalovirus exposure and HLA in healthy donors. Whole-study context: Earlier sequencing of some 180 million T cells yielded about 120 million unique TCR beta sequences.

About this clone: Its antigen is undetermined.

Germline V CDR1 and CDR2: MNHEY, SVGAGI. Trimming pared 6 bases from V and 7 bases from J, leaving 13 bases between. The CDR3 consists of 13 residues. A multiplex PCR was run with 60 Vbeta primers and 13 Jbeta primers. Only in-frame clones appear in the TCRdb table, and some are missing; sequencing was by immunoSEQ multiplex PCR. This table has 150,000 to 200,000 clones, 75% appearing once. Findings and caveats of the study: The authors judged a highly shared variant cluster likely a sequencing artifact. CMV serostatus stood as the only immune exposure information on hand. Presence/absence analyses rested on an assumption that sequencing depth was roughly uniform across donors.

The origin of this receptor is a woman aged 40 to 50 in good health and CMV-seropositive. The sequenced material came from PBMCs. The chain uses TRBV6-5 and TRBJ1-5; tentatively, D is TRBD1 (6 bases). Written as DNA, the CDR3 is TGTGCCAGCAGAGGCGTTCAGGGGCAGCCCCAGCATTTT. Amino acids: CASRGVQGQPQHF.